Detailed here is one TCR beta chain. This sample stems from a study of blood T cell repertoires in COVID-19. Study-wide context: COVID-19 samples collected from the United States, Italy and Spain covered acute and convalescent phases. Sources were T cells, B-cell-depleted T cells, or PBMCs; the material itself was cDNA or gDNA.

Per the original data handling: By means of reference gene primer amplification, nucleated cell counts were estimated. Method: immunoSEQ multiplex PCR; TCRdb's copy keeps in-frame clones and lacks some. Clonal size and the V and J genes are those of that table, whereas D and trimming came from the DNA. The sample lists 270,000 or so clones; approximately 86% were seen once. The receptor was derived from a young woman with acute or convalescent COVID-19. Material for sequencing was peripheral blood.

CDR3 coding DNA: TGTGCCAGCAGCTTGGTCGGAGGTGGGGACAAAAACATTCAGTACTTC. It is translated as CASSLVGGGDKNIQYF. The chain recombines TRBV7-9 with TRBJ2-4; the D gene is possibly TRBD2 (5 bases). The CDR3 sequence is 16 residues long. Trimming shortened V by 3 bases and J by 3 bases, and 15 bases separated the two germline ends. The germline gives CDR1 SEHNR, CDR2 FQNEAQ (reference sequence).